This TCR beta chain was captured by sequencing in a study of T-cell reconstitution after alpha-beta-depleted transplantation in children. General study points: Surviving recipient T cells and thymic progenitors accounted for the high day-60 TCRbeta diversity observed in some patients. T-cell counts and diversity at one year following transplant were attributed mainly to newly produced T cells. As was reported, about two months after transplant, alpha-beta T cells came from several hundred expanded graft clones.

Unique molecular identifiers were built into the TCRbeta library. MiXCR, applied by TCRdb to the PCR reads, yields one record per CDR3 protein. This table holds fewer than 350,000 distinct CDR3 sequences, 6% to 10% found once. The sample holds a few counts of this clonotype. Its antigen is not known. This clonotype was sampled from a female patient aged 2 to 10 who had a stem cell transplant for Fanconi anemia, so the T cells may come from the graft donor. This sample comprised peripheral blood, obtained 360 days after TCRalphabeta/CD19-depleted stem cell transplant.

The CDR3 DNA follows: TGCGCCAGCAGCCCCGAGGGAGGAGAGCAGCCCCAGCATTTT. Protein sequence: CASSPEGGEQPQHF. The J gene is TRBJ1-5, the V gene TRBV4-1; D not certain. The CDR3 is 14 amino acids. Germline CDR1 reads MGHRA; CDR2 reads YSYEKL. V gave up 4 bases and J gave up 7 bases, with 14 bases separating them.